This TCR beta chain was sequenced during a study of OX40 agonist ivuxolimab in advanced cancers. Profiling relied on immunoSEQ multiplex PCR, and the TCRdb table lists in-frame clones only, not all of them. Counted here are 9,000 to 15,000 clones, just under 90% occurring once; the ten biggest clones make up over 45%. This CDR3 is 15 amino acids long. Germline V gene lookup returns CDR1 MNHEY and CDR2 SVGAGI. V shed 6 bases and J 6 bases; nucleotides not matched to a gene: 10. The TCR comes from an adult with an advanced solid tumor such as melanoma, head and neck, liver or kidney cancer. The sequences come from CD4+ or CD8+ T cells sorted from blood, collected in a trial of the OX40 agonist ivuxolimab. The gene calls are TRBV6-5 and TRBJ2-3; 9 bases match TRBD2. CDR3 in amino acids: CASRSPRGLADTQYF. The CDR3 region has the DNA TGTGCCAGCAGGTCTCCCCGAGGACTAGCGGATACGCAGTATTTT.